The sample holds many counts of the clone carrying this TCR beta chain. The data derive from a study of neurological immune-mediated disorders. CDR3 length: 12 amino acids. Deletions cut 3 bases from V and 3 bases from J, with 5 bases between. A single record per CDR3 protein comes from TCRdb applying MiXCR to the 5' RACE reads. The repertoire holds approximately 40,000 distinct CDR3 sequences, about 14% seen once, with about 3.6% in the top ten. Sequenced: CD4+ T cells from blood. The chain combines TRBV12-3 or TRBV12-4 with TRBJ1-1; D is unresolved. The receptor's source is a woman aged 60-75 years with HTLV-1-associated myelopathy (HAM/TSP). DNA of the CDR3: TGTGCCAGCAGTTTCAGATACACTGAAGCTTTCTTT. This gives the protein CASSFRYTEAFF.